The next 19 T cell receptor beta chains were all read from a single sample in a study of T cell changes during pregnancy in multiple sclerosis. This table comes from immunoSEQ multiplex PCR, and its TCRdb copy is limited to in-frame clones, with some not included. This table has approximately 47,000 clones, around 94% appearing once. Material: CD4+ T cells from peripheral blood mononuclear cells, obtained in the first trimester of pregnancy. All receptors come from a female donor with multiple sclerosis, enrolled in a pregnancy study.

The chain links TRBV29-1 to TRBJ2-5, with 8 bases lining up with TRBD1. The V gene's germline CDR1 is SQVTM and CDR2 ANQGSEA. The CDR3 totals 11 residues. V lost 7 bases, J lost 8 bases, and 6 bases stayed unmatched. The CDR3: CSASGTGTQYF. Here the CDR3 DNA reads TGCAGCGCCTCCGGGACAGGAACCCAGTACTTC.

CDR3 in DNA: TGTGCCAGCAGCGGCGGCAGGGGACCCGGGGAGCTGTTTTTT. Its translation is CASSGGRGPGELFF. The chain has TRBV5-6 and TRBJ2-2; D is possibly TRBD1 (6 bases). Germline CDR1 and CDR2: SGHDT and YYEEEE. Trimming took off 4 bases at V and 6 bases at J, with 13 bases between the two ends. The CDR3 spans 14 residues.

The chain uses TRBV9 and TRBJ2-3; 8 bases align to TRBD2. The germline V gene has CDR1 SGDLS and CDR2 YYNGEE. V shed 6 bases, J shed 0 bases, and the junction held 3 bases outside the gene matches. This CDR3 region has 14 residues. CDR3 coding DNA: TGTGCCAGCAAACGCGGGGGGAGCACAGATACGCAGTATTTT. Its translation is CASKRGGSTDTQYF.

This sequence joins TRBV27 and TRBJ1-2; 9 nucleotides agree with TRBD1. J lost 4 bases, V lost 8 bases, and 11 bases had no gene match. The germline V gene has CDR1 MNHEY and CDR2 SMNVEV (reference sequence). The CDR3 loop spans 15 amino acids. The CDR3 nucleotides read TGTGCCAGCCGGCGGCCAGGACAGGGGCCCTATGGCTACACCTTC. Protein: CASRRPGQGPYGYTF.

This clone was found once. This sequence joins TRBV20-1 and TRBJ2-3; D uncertain. Trimming took off 6 bases at V and 4 bases at J, with 8 bases between the two ends. Per the germline V gene, CDR1 is DFQATT and CDR2 is SNEGSKA (reference sequence). CDR3 length equals 11 residues. The CDR3 nucleotides are TGCAGTGCCCTGGGCCCAGATACGCAGTATTTT. Its protein is CSALGPDTQYF.

The chain carries TRBV7-9 and TRBJ2-7, with D unclear. Germline assignment: CDR1 SEHNR and CDR2 FQNEAQ (reference sequence). The CDR3 sequence is 13 residues long. Trimming shortened V by 1 base and J by 5 bases, and 9 bases separated the two germline ends. CDR3 region: CASSLGAMDEQYF. DNA for the CDR3: TGTGCCAGCAGCTTAGGGGCGATGGACGAGCAGTACTTC.

The chain uses TRBV19 and TRBJ2-7; D might be TRBD1 (5 bases). The V end was cut by 5 bases, the J end by 2 bases, with 13 bases between. The CDR3 is 14 amino acids. Per germline, CDR1 LNHDA and CDR2 SQIVND (reference sequence). The CDR3 DNA reads as TGTGCCAGTAGTCCCCAGGCAGGGACCTACGAGCAGTACTTC. Translated: CASSPQAGTYEQYF.

The chain carries TRBV19 and TRBJ1-4, with 7 positions matching TRBD1. Germline assignment: CDR1 LNHDA and CDR2 SQIVND (reference sequence). The CDR3 contains 21 residues. Trimming at V came to 5 bases and at J to 0 bases, leaving 21 bases not matched to a gene. The CDR3 protein is CASSPYIPPVDRSSTNEKLFF. As DNA, the CDR3 is TGTGCCAGTAGTCCTTATATCCCACCCGTGGACAGGTCATCAACTAATGAAAAACTGTTTTTT.

V is TRBV27 and J is TRBJ2-1; possibly TRBD1 for D (6 bases). Trimming took 3 bases from V and 0 from J, leaving 12 bases between them. This CDR3 is built from 16 residues. Looked up from germline, CDR1 is MNHEY and CDR2 is SMNVEV (reference sequence). The CDR3 here is CASSFYRVNSYNEQFF. The CDR3 bases are TGTGCCAGCAGTTTCTACAGGGTCAACTCCTACAATGAGCAGTTCTTC.

Concerning this clone: Other DNA sequences in the sample encode the same CDR3. This chain connects TRBV9 to TRBJ1-6, with D unclear. The CDR3 covers 14 residues. V lost 1 base to trimming and J lost 5 bases, with 7 bases between them. Germline V gene data show CDR1 as SGDLS and CDR2 as YYNGEE. The CDR3 region has the DNA TGTGCCAGCAGCGTACGGCGGGATAATTCACCCCTCCACTTT. It encodes CASSVRRDNSPLHF.

This clone was picked up one time. This chain uses TRBV6-5 with TRBJ2-2; possibly TRBD1 for D (6 bases). Per germline, CDR1 MNHEY and CDR2 SVGAGI. This CDR3 is 12 amino acids long. V was shortened by 6 bases and J by 6 bases, with 8 bases between the two germline ends. CDR3 loop: CASSNRAGELFF. Written as DNA, the CDR3 is TGTGCCAGCAGCAACAGGGCCGGGGAGCTGTTTTTT.

The V gene is TRBV21-1, the J gene TRBJ2-7; the table calls TRBD1, which could not be checked here. TRBV21-1 is given as a pseudogene. CDR3 length: 14 amino acids. The CDR3 here is CASSARDRPREQYF. CDR3 DNA: TGTGCCAGCAGCGCCAGGGACAGGCCGCGAGAGCAGTACTTC.

The rearrangement joins TRBV15 to TRBJ2-7; unclear D gene. The CDR3 contains 12 residues. Germline V lookup: CDR1 LNHNV, CDR2 YYDKDF (reference sequence). The ends were cut back, 0 bases at V and 3 bases at J, with 3 bases in the middle. The CDR3 coding sequence is TGTGCCACCAGCAGAGATTACTACGAGCAGTACTTC. Its protein product is CATSRDYYEQYF.

This rearrangement joins TRBV6-5 to TRBJ1-6; TRBD1 matches at 8 bases. The germline gives CDR1 MNHEY, CDR2 SVGAGI. Trimming at V came to 2 bases and at J to 9 bases, leaving 3 bases not matched to a gene. This CDR3 comprises 14 residues. The CDR3 reads CASSYGQGSSPLHF. The CDR3 nucleotides are TGTGCCAGCAGTTACGGACAGGGCAGTTCACCCCTCCACTTT.

The chain employs TRBV18 and TRBJ1-6; possible D gene TRBD1, 6 bases. The V gene's germline CDR1 is KGHSH and CDR2 LQKENI. V lost 2 bases, J lost 8 bases, and 19 bases lay in between. CDR3 length: 17 residues. CDR3 bases: TGTGCCAGCTCACCAATGTCCGGGACATACTTCTATTCACCCCTCCACTTT. Its protein product is CASSPMSGTYFYSPLHF.

The J gene is TRBJ1-1, the V gene TRBV7-6; D is ambiguous. Germline V gene data show CDR1 as SGHVS and CDR2 as FNYEAQ. The CDR3 runs 14 residues. V was cut by 5 bases and J by 1 base, with 11 bases left in between. The CDR3 is CASSPRAGNTEAFF. The CDR3 nucleotides read TGTGCCAGCAGCCCCCGTGCGGGGAACACTGAAGCTTTCTTT.

The V call is TRBV19, the J call TRBJ1-5; D uncertain. The CDR3 contains 18 residues. V lost 2 bases, J lost 2 bases, and 19 bases lay in between. CDR1 and CDR2 from the germline V gene are LNHDA and SQIVND (reference sequence). The CDR3 sequence is CASSIREKIRFGNQPQHF. CDR3 sequence (DNA): TGTGCCAGTAGTATACGGGAGAAAATCAGGTTTGGCAATCAGCCCCAGCATTTT. The full variable domain, in which reference TRBV19 and TRBJ1-5 provide the parts outside the CDR3, is DGGITQSPKYLFRKEGQNVTLSCEQNLNHDAMYWYRQDPGQGLRLIYYSQIVNDFQKGDIAEGYSVSREKKESFPLTVTSAQKNPTAFYLCASSIREKIRFGNQPQHFGDGTRLSIL.

The CDR3 protein is CASTLRGGASTDTQYF. DNA of the CDR3: TGTGCCAGCACTCTTCGGGGGGGGGCTAGCACAGATACGCAGTATTTT. The V call is TRBV7-2, the J call TRBJ2-3; 8 bases map to TRBD2. CDR3 length: 16 residues. Germline V gives CDR1 SGHTA, CDR2 FQGNSA. Trimming at V came to 7 bases and at J to 0 bases, leaving 9 bases not matched to a gene.

The gene calls are TRBV27 and TRBJ1-1; the D is unclear. Trimming pared 3 bases from V and 1 base from J, leaving 6 bases between. The CDR3 contains 13 residues. CDR1 is MNHEY and CDR2 is SMNVEV in the germline V gene (reference sequence). DNA of the CDR3: TGTGCCAGCAGTTTTGGGCCGAACACTGAAGCTTTCTTT. Translation gives CASSFGPNTEAFF.